The 14 T cell receptor beta chains listed next were all sequenced from one sample in a study of beta chain features in type 1 diabetes. Findings of the study overall: Shortening that was moderate but significant affected the TCRB CDR3s of Type 1 diabetes patients in all four CD4+ subsets.

Their antigens remain unidentified. The authors reverse transcribed all of the isolated RNA, so sequencing captured expressed TCRB transcripts. Some clones are missing from TCRdb's copy, which holds only in-frame ones; the method was immunoSEQ multiplex PCR. The table records roughly 160,000 clones, about 8% of them present only once. Sequencing was done on a sample of central memory CD4+ T cells from blood. These receptors came from a woman aged 40 to 49 with type 1 diabetes.

The chain is built from TRBV28 and TRBJ1-2, with 7 bases aligning to TRBD1. The V gene's germline CDR1 is MDHEN and CDR2 SYDVKM. The CDR3 extends over 14 amino acids. V was pared by 3 bases and J by 7 bases, with 8 bases of the junction left unmatched. CDR3 region: CASSFIDRVGGYTF. In DNA form, the CDR3 reads TGTGCCAGCAGTTTCATCGACAGGGTGGGTGGCTACACCTTC.

In this sample, this clone turned up a few times. The rearrangement joins TRBV7-9 to TRBJ1-2; possible D gene TRBD1, 6 bases. V shed 7 bases and J shed 3 bases, with 12 bases lying between them. The germline V gene has CDR1 SEHNR and CDR2 FQNEAQ (reference sequence). This CDR3 comprises 13 residues. CDR3 region: CASTRGADYGYTF. Written as DNA, the CDR3 is TGTGCCAGCACCAGGGGAGCAGACTATGGCTACACCTTC.

This clone was counted a few times. Additional DNA sequences in this sample encode the identical CDR3. V gene TRBV9 combines with J gene TRBJ1-5; 11 nucleotides agree with TRBD1. Germline values: CDR1 SGDLS, CDR2 YYNGEE. J lost 8 bases, V lost 4 bases, and 2 bases had no gene match. The CDR3 length is 13 residues. This CDR3 is CASSRTGGEPQHF. In nucleotides, the CDR3 is TGTGCCAGCAGCCGGACAGGGGGCGAGCCCCAGCATTTT.

This clone was counted a few times. CDR3 loop: CASSQAGTGGLRQYF. Written as DNA, the CDR3 is TGTGCCAGCAGCCAAGCCGGGACAGGGGGCTTGAGGCAGTACTTC. The J gene is TRBJ2-7, the V gene TRBV28; 12 positions agree with TRBD1. CDR1 is MDHEN and CDR2 is SYDVKM in the germline V gene. J was trimmed by 9 bases and V by 6 bases; bases with no gene match: 12. The CDR3 contains 15 residues.

This clone was counted only a few times. The J gene is TRBJ2-3, the V gene TRBV7-2, with D maybe TRBD2 (5 bases). This CDR3 has 16 amino acids. Germline values: CDR1 SGHTA, CDR2 FQGNSA. V gave up 1 base and J gave up 1 base, with 12 bases separating them. The CDR3 is CASSLVTGKGTDTQYF. CDR3 sequence (DNA): TGTGCCAGCAGCTTAGTAACGGGGAAGGGCACAGATACGCAGTATTTT.

The genes are TRBV4-1 and TRBJ2-7; tentative D call: TRBD2 (6 bases). There are 16 residues in the CDR3. CDR1 is MGHRA and CDR2 is YSYEKL in the germline V gene. V was pared by 0 bases and J by 0 bases, with 12 bases between. CDR3 DNA sequence: TGCGCCAGCAGCCAAGACGTAGCGGAGAGCTCCTACGAGCAGTACTTC. This sequence encodes CASSQDVAESSYEQYF.

At least ten counts were recorded for this clone. V usage is TRBV29-1 and J usage is TRBJ2-5; D gene uncertain. Germline V gives CDR1 SQVTM, CDR2 ANQGSEA. V was pared by 2 bases and J by 3 bases, with 7 bases between. The CDR3 is 12 residues long. In DNA, the CDR3 is TGCAGCGTTGAAATAGTCGAAGAGACCCAGTACTTC. It specifies CSVEIVEETQYF.

V is TRBV19 and J is TRBJ1-5; 9 bases agree with TRBD1. CDR3 size: 18 residues. V gave up 2 bases and J gave up 1 base; unmatched junction bases: 9. CDR1 LNHDA and CDR2 SQIVND come from the germline V gene (reference sequence). CDR3 nucleotides: TGTGCCAGTAGTATACCGGGACAGGGAGGTGGCAGCAATCAGCCCCAGCATTTT. Amino acids: CASSIPGQGGGSNQPQHF.

Comment on this clone: The sample holds other DNA sequences that translate to the same CDR3. V is TRBV30 and J is TRBJ1-2; perhaps TRBD1 as D (6 bases). Looked up from germline, CDR1 is GTSNPN and CDR2 is SVGIG (reference sequence). The CDR3 is 13 residues long. The V and J ends lost 2 bases and 5 bases respectively, with 12 bases between them. The CDR3 DNA reads as TGTGCCTGGAGTAAACAGGGACCGTATGGCTACACCTTC. Protein: CAWSKQGPYGYTF.

This clone has a handful of counts. The chain couples TRBV29-1 to TRBJ2-2; D is perhaps TRBD2 (6 bases). The V end lost 6 bases, the J end lost 1 base, and 12 bases lay between the germline ends. CDR1 and CDR2 (germline): SQVTM, ANQGSEA. The CDR3 runs 14 residues. The CDR3 here is CSVSGTQNTGELFF. The CDR3 DNA is TGCAGCGTCTCCGGGACTCAGAACACCGGGGAGCTGTTTTTT.

This clone showed up just a few times. V gene TRBV28 combines with J gene TRBJ2-5, with TRBD2 matching 14 bases. The germline CDR1 and CDR2 sequences are MDHEN and SYDVKM. This CDR3 is built from 15 residues. V lost 4 bases, J lost 5 bases, and 3 bases stayed unmatched. The CDR3 here is CASSSGTSGSETQYF. The CDR3 DNA is TGTGCCAGCAGTTCAGGGACTAGCGGGAGTGAGACCCAGTACTTC.

This clone has at least ten counts. The chain recombines TRBV29-1 with TRBJ2-3; 11 nucleotides line up with TRBD1. V gave up 6 bases and J gave up 4 bases; unmatched junction bases: 6. CDR3 length: 14 residues. The germline CDR1 and CDR2 sequences are SQVTM and ANQGSEA. The chain's CDR3 is CSVAGTGGADTQYF. CDR3 DNA sequence: TGCAGCGTCGCCGGGACAGGGGGTGCAGATACGCAGTATTTT.

This clone was picked up a small number of times. The genes are TRBV6-5 and TRBJ2-5; D is possibly TRBD2 (5 bases). From germline, CDR1 is MNHEY and CDR2 SVGAGI. CDR3 length equals 11 residues. V gave up 8 bases and J gave up 7 bases, with 11 bases separating them. CDR3 region: CASVSGGTQYF. CDR3 DNA: TGTGCCAGCGTTTCCGGAGGGACCCAGTACTTC.

There are many counts of this clone. This chain joins TRBV9 and TRBJ2-5; D not resolved. V was trimmed by 0 bases and J by 5 bases, leaving 8 bases between them. Germline CDR1 reads SGDLS; CDR2 reads YYNGEE. The CDR3 runs to 13 residues. The CDR3 bases are TGTGCCAGCAGCGTAGGACATATGGAGACCCAGTACTTC. It translates to CASSVGHMETQYF.